This note documents a single T cell receptor (beta chain) sequence. This clone was detected once. The antigen it binds to is not known. Per-base qualities were not stored, and no clone one base away is much larger. Collaborating institutions collected whole blood in K2EDTA tubes following their own protocols. For TCRbeta analysis, collaborators shipped samples in one of three forms: frozen whole blood, isolated PBMCs, or DNA extracted from either of those sample types. The data belong to a study of blood T cell repertoires in COVID-19 (dated by TCRdb to the early 2020s). Some background on the complete study: Samples covering the acute and convalescent phases of COVID-19 were provided by collaborators in the United States, Italy and Spain. The prospective study material was composed of cDNA or gDNA derived from T cells, B-cell-depleted T cells, or PBMCs. Subjects who had been exposed to COVID-19, were actively infected with it, or had recovered from it provided the deeply sampled blood TCRbeta repertoires that made up the dataset. The repertoires were made available in a free public database intended to serve as a resource for research on the immune response to SARS-CoV-2. The samples were drawn from the first 160 participants of the ongoing ImmuneRACE study and from 950 to 1,500 subjects provided by 6 global collaborators. The sample metadata nearly always contained a de-identified subject ID, COVID-19 status, age in years and sex. Where available, HLA class I and class II types were obtained from metadata supplied by the sample provider rather than from assay-based typing.

TCRbeta CDR3 regions were amplified from genomic DNA by means of the immunoSEQ Assay, a bias-controlled multiplex PCR. Regarding the original processing steps: Within the assay, amplification of reference gene primers was used to estimate how many nucleated cells each sample contained. To quantify the absolute abundance of each unique TCRbeta CDR3 rearrangement, sequence reads were collapsed and filtered. Productive Simpson clonality was computed per sample as the square root of Simpson's diversity index over productive rearrangements. TCRdb carries this immuneACCESS record with in-frame sequences only. Its versions omit some clonotypes, under half of them owing to an unresolved V gene in the studies checked, with the rest unexplained. For V, J and clone size, that table is used; D and trimming come from the DNA. The table for this sample lists 30,000 to 35,000 clones; 93% of them were counted only once. The ten largest clones capture about 5% of the sample.

Points the paper makes about the study in general: The quantity of clinical and demographic metadata differed by source and by participant and was supplied without curation.

CDR1 and CDR2 were assigned from the germline V gene as MDHEN and SYDVKM. Clipping removes 3 bases from V and 7 bases from J, with 3 as the unmatched junction base count. Reading from cysteine to phenylalanine, the CDR3 counts 13 amino acids. Only the CDR3 region is kept as DNA, spanning 39 bases read in frame from base 1. Rearrangement joined TRBV28 to TRBJ2-4; 7 bases in the middle match TRBD2. The TCR was taken from a human donor in a cohort sampled during active COVID-19. Sequencing was carried out using peripheral blood. The CDR3 here reads CASSFASGNIQYF. The base sequence is TGTGCCAGCAGTTTTGCTAGCGGCAACATTCAGTACTTC.